This passage covers 18 T cell receptor beta chains from one sample sequenced in a study of T cell responses to AZD1222 COVID-19 vaccine. Produced via immunoSEQ multiplex PCR; TCRdb's table is partial and in-frame only. This sample has around 150,000 clones, with around 84% found just once. The source material was peripheral blood, sampled on day 0 of AZD1222 vaccination. The receptor source for this set is an adult in good health.

J is TRBJ2-7 and V is TRBV28, with D hard to call. The germline V and J ends were trimmed by 1 base and 7 bases, with 17 bases remaining between them. In germline, CDR1 is MDHEN, CDR2 SYDVKM. The CDR3 has 15 residues. The CDR3 region has the DNA TGTGCCAGCAGTTTATTCAGAGCCGCCTCTTGGGAGCAGTACTTC. It encodes CASSLFRAASWEQYF. Full variable domain (outside the CDR3, taken from reference TRBV28 and TRBJ2-7): DVKVTQSSRYLVKRTGEKVFLECVQDMDHENMFWYRQDPGLGLRLIYFSYDVKMKEKGDIPEGYSVSREKKERFSLILESASTNQTSMYLCASSLFRAASWEQYFGPGTRLTVT.

The chain uses TRBV5-6 and TRBJ1-2; unclear D gene. CDR1 is SGHDT and CDR2 is YYEEEE in the germline V gene. The CDR3 loop spans 13 amino acids. The germline V and J ends were trimmed by 0 bases and 4 bases, with 7 bases remaining between them. This CDR3 reads CASSLERIYGYTF. CDR3 DNA: TGTGCCAGCAGCTTGGAACGGATCTATGGCTACACCTTC.

The chain joins TRBV11-2 to TRBJ2-5, with 7 bases lining up with TRBD1. The germline V gene encodes CDR1 SGHAT and CDR2 FQNNGV. The V and J ends lost 4 bases and 2 bases, in that order; junction bases with no gene match: 7. The CDR3 is made up of 15 amino acids. The CDR3 sequence: CASSSITGVQETQYF. Written as DNA, the CDR3 is TGTGCCAGCAGCTCCATAACAGGGGTTCAAGAGACCCAGTACTTC.

The rearrangement joins TRBV3-1 (or the pseudogene TRBV3-2) to TRBJ2-1; D is unclear. Looked up from germline, CDR1 is LGHDT and CDR2 is YNNKEL (reference sequence). Trimming took 4 bases from V and 7 from J, leaving 8 bases between them. The CDR3 extends over 12 amino acids. The chain's CDR3 is CASSRKGNEQFF. The CDR3 DNA follows: TGTGCCAGCAGCCGCAAGGGAAATGAGCAGTTCTTC.

V gene TRBV11-2 combines with J gene TRBJ1-2, with a possible D match to TRBD1 (6 bases). Trimming took 5 bases from V and 4 from J, leaving 23 bases between them. Per the germline V gene, CDR1 is SGHAT and CDR2 is FQNNGV. The CDR3 is made up of 17 amino acids. CDR3 sequence: CASSAGTGIGKGYGYTF. The CDR3 nucleotides are TGTGCCAGCAGCGCCGGCACAGGGATCGGGAAAGGCTATGGCTACACCTTC.

This clone was recorded only once. The rearrangement uses TRBV19 and TRBJ2-4; 8 positions match TRBD1. From germline, CDR1 is LNHDA and CDR2 SQIVND (reference sequence). There are 20 residues in the CDR3. V was pared by 4 bases and J by 1 base, with 18 bases of the junction left unmatched. The CDR3 region has the DNA TGTGCCAGTAGTAGGGACGGGACAGGAGACCCAAAAGCGGCCAAAAACATTCAGTACTTC. Translated, it gives CASSRDGTGDPKAAKNIQYF.

V and J are TRBV30 and TRBJ1-2; D not certain. The CDR3 is 13 amino acids. V was trimmed by 0 bases and J by 1 base, leaving 6 bases between them. The V gene's germline CDR1 is GTSNPN and CDR2 SVGIG (reference sequence). CDR3 sequence (DNA): TGTGCCTGGAGTGTTGGGAGTAACTATGGCTACACCTTC. It encodes CAWSVGSNYGYTF.

This clone was detected only a few times. The chain employs TRBV6-5 and TRBJ2-3; D gene uncertain. V dropped 4 bases and J dropped 6 bases, with 17 bases sitting between them. Germline values: CDR1 MNHEY, CDR2 SVGAGI. This CDR3 comprises 15 residues. This chain's CDR3 is CASSSPRTGPDTQYF. The DNA of the CDR3 is TGTGCCAGCAGTTCTCCTAGGACCGGGCCGGATACGCAGTATTTT.

V is TRBV30 and J is TRBJ1-3; D not resolved. Trimming shortened V by 2 bases and J by 4 bases, and 9 bases separated the two germline ends. Germline lookup yields CDR1 GTSNPN and CDR2 SVGIG (reference sequence). The CDR3 consists of 13 residues. The CDR3 sequence is CAWSPNGGNTIYF. The DNA for the CDR3 is TGTGCCTGGAGTCCAAACGGGGGAAACACCATATATTTT. The variable domain in full, with the rest retrieved from reference TRBV30 and TRBJ1-3, is SQTIHQWPATLVQPVGSPLSLECTVEGTSNPNLYWYRQAAGRGLQLLFYSVGIGQISSEVPQNLSASRPQDRQFILSSKKLLLSDSGFYLCAWSPNGGNTIYFGEGSWLTVV.

The chain joins TRBV6-6 to TRBJ1-5; a possible D gene is TRBD1 (5 bases). Trimming took off 5 bases at V and 0 bases at J, with 17 bases between the two ends. This CDR3 has 17 residues. Germline CDR1 MNHNY, CDR2 SVGAGI (reference sequence). The CDR3 spells CASSLYLDSNSNQPQHF. The DNA of the CDR3 is TGTGCCAGCAGTCTGTATTTAGACAGCAATAGCAATCAGCCCCAGCATTTT.

This clone was counted a single time. This rearrangement joins TRBV28 to TRBJ1-4; no firm D call. Germline CDR1 reads MDHEN; CDR2 reads SYDVKM. CDR3 size: 15 residues. V lost 1 base, J lost 8 bases, and 14 bases lay in between. This chain's CDR3 is CASSLYQQIGEKLFF. CDR3 in DNA: TGTGCCAGCAGTTTATATCAGCAGATTGGAGAAAAACTGTTTTTT.

The chain is built from TRBV3-1 (or the pseudogene TRBV3-2) and TRBJ2-2, with D possibly TRBD2 on 6 matching bases. Per germline, CDR1 LGHDT and CDR2 YNNKEL (reference sequence). V was trimmed by 4 bases and J by 0 bases, leaving 12 bases between them. This CDR3 region has 16 residues. The CDR3 nucleotides read TGTGCCAGCAGCCCGTTTCCGGGGGCGAACACCGGGGAGCTGTTTTTT. Translating it yields CASSPFPGANTGELFF.

The V call is TRBV7-8, the J call TRBJ1-2, with D perhaps TRBD1 (6 bases). Germline assignment: CDR1 SGHVS and CDR2 FQNEAQ. This CDR3 is built from 14 residues. V was clipped by 3 bases and J by 4 bases, with 12 bases between them. For the CDR3, the DNA is TGTGCCAGCAGCTTTGAACAGGGCAGCTATGGCTACACCTTC. The encoded protein is CASSFEQGSYGYTF.

The chain is built from TRBV30 and TRBJ2-6; D not resolved. The CDR3 consists of 17 residues. Germline lookup yields CDR1 GTSNPN and CDR2 SVGIG (reference sequence). Trimming pared 3 bases from V and 0 bases from J, leaving 15 bases between. The chain's CDR3 is CAWSSGSHTSGANVLTF. CDR3 coding DNA: TGTGCCTGGAGCTCCGGGTCTCATACCTCTGGGGCCAACGTCCTGACTTTC.

This clone was observed a few times. V gene TRBV15 combines with J gene TRBJ1-1; no definite D call. V lost 2 bases and J lost 6, with 19 bases in between. CDR1 is LNHNV and CDR2 is YYDKDF in the germline V gene (reference sequence). The CDR3 is made up of 16 amino acids. CDR3 coding DNA: TGTGCCACCAGCAGATATGAGGAGGATCGAGGCGCTGAAGCTTTCTTT. This codes for CATSRYEEDRGAEAFF.

The chain couples TRBV6-5 to TRBJ2-5; D gene unclear. The V end lost 7 bases, the J end lost 0 bases, and 12 bases lay between the germline ends. CDR3 length: 14 residues. Looked up from germline, CDR1 is MNHEY and CDR2 is SVGAGI. The CDR3 DNA reads TGTGCCAGCATTGCACCCGACTACCAAGAGACCCAGTACTTC. Translated: CASIAPDYQETQYF.

V usage is TRBV5-6 and J usage is TRBJ2-2, with 7 bases aligning to TRBD1. V trimming: 3 bases; J trimming: 1 base; junction bases outside the gene matches: 6. The CDR3 runs 16 residues. The germline V gene has CDR1 SGHDT and CDR2 YYEEEE. The CDR3 bases are TGTGCCAGCAGCTGGGGACAGCCCTTGAACACCGGGGAGCTGTTTTTT. It specifies CASSWGQPLNTGELFF.

The gene calls are TRBV18 and TRBJ1-5; D call uncertain. The CDR3 is made up of 13 amino acids. The V gene's germline CDR1 is KGHSH and CDR2 LQKENI. Trimming stripped 0 bases from V and 4 bases from J, with 4 bases between. CDR3 residues: CASSPPGNQPQHF. CDR3 bases: TGTGCCAGCTCACCACCGGGAAATCAGCCCCAGCATTTT.